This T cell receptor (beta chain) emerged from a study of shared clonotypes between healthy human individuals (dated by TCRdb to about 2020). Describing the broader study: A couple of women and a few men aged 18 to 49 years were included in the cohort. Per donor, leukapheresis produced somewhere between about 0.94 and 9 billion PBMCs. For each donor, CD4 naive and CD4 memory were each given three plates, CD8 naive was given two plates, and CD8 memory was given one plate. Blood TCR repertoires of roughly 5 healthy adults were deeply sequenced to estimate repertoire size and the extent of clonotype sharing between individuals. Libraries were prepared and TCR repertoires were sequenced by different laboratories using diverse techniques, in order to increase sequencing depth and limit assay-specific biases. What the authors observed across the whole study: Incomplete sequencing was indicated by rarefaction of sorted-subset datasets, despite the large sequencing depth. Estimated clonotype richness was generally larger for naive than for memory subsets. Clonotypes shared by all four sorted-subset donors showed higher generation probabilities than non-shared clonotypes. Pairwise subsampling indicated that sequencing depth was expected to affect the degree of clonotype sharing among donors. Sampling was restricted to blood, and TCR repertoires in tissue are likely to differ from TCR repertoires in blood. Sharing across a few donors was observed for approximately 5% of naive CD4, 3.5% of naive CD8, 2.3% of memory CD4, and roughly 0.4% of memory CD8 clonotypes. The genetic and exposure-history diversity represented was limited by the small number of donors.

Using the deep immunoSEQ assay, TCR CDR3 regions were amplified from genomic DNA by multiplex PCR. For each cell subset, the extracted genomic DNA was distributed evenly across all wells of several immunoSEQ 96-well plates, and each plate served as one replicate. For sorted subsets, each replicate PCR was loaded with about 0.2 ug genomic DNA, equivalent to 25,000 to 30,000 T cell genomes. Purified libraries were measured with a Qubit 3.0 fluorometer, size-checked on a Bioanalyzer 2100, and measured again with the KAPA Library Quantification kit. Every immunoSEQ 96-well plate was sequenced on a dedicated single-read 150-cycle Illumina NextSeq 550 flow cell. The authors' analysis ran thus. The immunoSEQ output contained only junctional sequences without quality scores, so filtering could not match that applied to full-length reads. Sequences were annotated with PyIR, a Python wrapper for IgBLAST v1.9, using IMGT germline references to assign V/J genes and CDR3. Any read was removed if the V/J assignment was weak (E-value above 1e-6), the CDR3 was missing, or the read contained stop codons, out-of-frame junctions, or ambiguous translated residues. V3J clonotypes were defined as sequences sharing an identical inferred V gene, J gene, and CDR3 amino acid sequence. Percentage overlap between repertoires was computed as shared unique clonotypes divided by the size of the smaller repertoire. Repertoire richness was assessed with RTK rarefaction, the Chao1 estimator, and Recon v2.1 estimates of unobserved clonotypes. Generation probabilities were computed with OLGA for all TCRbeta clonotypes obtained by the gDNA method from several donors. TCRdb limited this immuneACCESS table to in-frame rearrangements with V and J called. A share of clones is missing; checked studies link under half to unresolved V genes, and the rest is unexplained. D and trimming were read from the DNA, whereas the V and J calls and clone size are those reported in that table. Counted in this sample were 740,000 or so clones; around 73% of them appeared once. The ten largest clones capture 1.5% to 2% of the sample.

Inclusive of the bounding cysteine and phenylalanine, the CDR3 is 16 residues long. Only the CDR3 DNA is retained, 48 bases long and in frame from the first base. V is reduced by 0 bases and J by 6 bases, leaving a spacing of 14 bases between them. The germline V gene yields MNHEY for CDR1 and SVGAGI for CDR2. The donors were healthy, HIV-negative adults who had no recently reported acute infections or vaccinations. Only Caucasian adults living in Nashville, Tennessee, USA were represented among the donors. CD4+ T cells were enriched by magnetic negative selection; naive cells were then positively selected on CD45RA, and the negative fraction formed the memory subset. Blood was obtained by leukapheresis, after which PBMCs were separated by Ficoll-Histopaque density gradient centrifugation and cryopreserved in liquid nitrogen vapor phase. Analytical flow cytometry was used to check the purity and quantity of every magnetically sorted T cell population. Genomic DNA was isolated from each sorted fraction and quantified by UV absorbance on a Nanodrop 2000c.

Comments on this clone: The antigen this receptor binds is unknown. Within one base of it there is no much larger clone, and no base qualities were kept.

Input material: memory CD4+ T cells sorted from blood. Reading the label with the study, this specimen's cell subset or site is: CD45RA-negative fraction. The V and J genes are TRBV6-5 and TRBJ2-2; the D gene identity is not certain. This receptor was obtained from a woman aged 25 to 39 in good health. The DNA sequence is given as TGTGCCAGCAGTTACTCGATCGGTTCCGGACCCGGGGAGCTGTTTTTT. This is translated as CASSYSIGSGPGELFF.